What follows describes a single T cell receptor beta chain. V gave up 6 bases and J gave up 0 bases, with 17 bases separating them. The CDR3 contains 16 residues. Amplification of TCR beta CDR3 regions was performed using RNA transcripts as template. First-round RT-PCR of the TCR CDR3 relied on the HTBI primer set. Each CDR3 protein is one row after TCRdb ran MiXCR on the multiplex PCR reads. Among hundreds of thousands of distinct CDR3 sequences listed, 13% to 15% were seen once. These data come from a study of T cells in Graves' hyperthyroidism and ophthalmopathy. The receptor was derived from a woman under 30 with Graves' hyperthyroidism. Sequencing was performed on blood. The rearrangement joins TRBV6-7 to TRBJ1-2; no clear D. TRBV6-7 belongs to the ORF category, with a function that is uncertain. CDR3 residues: CASSPFFGGTNYGYTF. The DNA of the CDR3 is TGTGCCAGCAGCCCGTTTTTCGGAGGGACTAACTATGGCTACACCTTC.